Following are 5 T cell receptor beta chains from one sample sequenced in a study of OX40 agonist ivuxolimab in advanced cancers. Profiling relied on immunoSEQ multiplex PCR, and the TCRdb table lists in-frame clones only, not all of them. The sample yields roughly 75,000 clones, nearly 95% seen once. The sample in question was CD4+ or CD8+ T cells sorted from blood, obtained in a trial of the OX40 agonist ivuxolimab. Every receptor here comes from an adult with an advanced solid tumor such as melanoma, head and neck, liver or kidney cancer.

The rearrangement uses TRBV27 and TRBJ2-2; D perhaps matches TRBD2 (7 bases). V dropped 4 bases and J dropped 5 bases, with 20 bases sitting between them. CDR3 length equals 17 residues. The germline gives CDR1 MNHEY, CDR2 SMNVEV (reference sequence). CDR3 loop: CASSYPTGGLSTGELFF. CDR3 sequence (DNA): TGTGCCAGCAGTTACCCAACGGGGGGCCTTAGTACCGGGGAGCTGTTTTTT.

The chain joins TRBV7-8 to TRBJ2-1, with unresolved D. Germline V gives CDR1 SGHVS, CDR2 FQNEAQ. Trimming removed 5 bases from V and 0 bases from J, with 14 bases in between. This CDR3 spans 16 amino acids. The CDR3 sequence: CASSHPLGSSYNEQFF. The CDR3 coding sequence is TGTGCCAGCAGCCATCCCTTGGGTAGCTCCTACAATGAGCAGTTCTTC.

The rearrangement links TRBV6-1 to TRBJ2-7, with no clear D. V was clipped by 0 bases and J by 6 bases, with 18 bases between them. The CDR3 spans 16 residues. Per germline, CDR1 MNHNS and CDR2 SASEGT. CDR3 bases: TGTGCCAGCAGTGAAGCGCTAATTCGTGGCCCAACCGAGCAGTACTTC. Protein: CASSEALIRGPTEQYF.

This clone was seen a single time. The rearrangement links TRBV18 to TRBJ1-4, with D possibly matching TRBD1 (5 bases). Trimming took off 4 bases at V and 3 bases at J, with 9 bases between the two ends. The CDR3 has 14 residues. CDR1 is KGHSH, CDR2 LQKENI, per germline. In nucleotides, the CDR3 is TGTGCCAGCTCACAGGGACTGCCTAATGAAAAACTGTTTTTT. Protein sequence: CASSQGLPNEKLFF. Drawing the rest from reference TRBV18 and TRBJ1-4, the complete variable domain is NAGVMQNPRHLVRRRGQEARLRCSPMKGHSHVYWYRQLPEEGLKFMVYLQKENIIDESGMPKERFSAEFPKEGPSILRIQQVVRGDSAAYFCASSQGLPNEKLFFGSGTQLSVL.

The chain couples TRBV6-5 to TRBJ1-1, with unresolved D. From germline, CDR1 is MNHEY and CDR2 SVGAGI. Deletions cut 7 bases from V and 4 bases from J, with 10 bases between. The CDR3 contains 12 residues. The CDR3 DNA is TGTGCCAGCACTTTGACCCTCACTGAAGCTTTCTTT. Protein sequence: CASTLTLTEAFF.